The entry below describes one TCR beta chain. Antigen: not known. For the second PCR, which ran for roughly 6 to 12 cycles, a sample-barcoded 5' primer and a J-beta primer mix were used. Sequencing yielded, for each sample, at least 2.5 million paired-end reads carrying CDR3. Each CDR3 protein is one row after TCRdb ran MiXCR on the 5' RACE reads. There are hundreds of thousands of distinct CDR3 sequences in the sample; around 41% occur only once, and about 32% lies in the top ten. Per germline, CDR1 SGHRS and CDR2 YFSETQ. With 4 bases removed from V and 0 bases from J, the gap between germline ends came to 14 bases. CDR3 length: 15 amino acids. No fewer than 7 million PBMCs went into each sample. The record originates from a study of blood T cells in healthy people across ages. Study-wide results and limits: Diversity figures derived from one million T cells were judged to underestimate the true value. Because sorting was not performed, PBMCs prevented conclusive naive versus antigen-experienced comparison.

The TCR sequence derives from a man older than 75 in good health. The chain has TRBV5-1 and TRBJ2-7; TRBD1 or TRBD2 may be the D gene (6 bases each). The sequencing sample was made of blood. This CDR3 reads CASSAGGADSYEQYF. The CDR3 region has the DNA TGCGCCAGCAGCGCCGGGGGCGCCGACTCCTACGAGCAGTACTTC.